This T cell receptor beta chain came from a study of T cell responses to AZD1222 COVID-19 vaccine. About this clone itself: Antigen: not known.

Clones were sequenced by immunoSEQ multiplex PCR, and TCRdb holds only the in-frame ones, with some missing. The data hold 100,000 to 150,000 clones, with roughly 89% observed a single time. Study-level results: Repertoire sampling was restricted to post-peak T cell response timepoints. Spike-specific TCR breadth and depth went up after people got two AZD1222 doses.

The CDR3 spans 14 residues. Germline trimming cut 6 bases from V and 4 bases from J; bases unmatched to any gene: 6. Germline V gene lookup returns CDR1 LNHDA and CDR2 SQIVND (reference sequence). The source material was peripheral blood, sampled on day 0 of AZD1222 vaccination. This chain connects TRBV19 to TRBJ1-5; 7 bases align to TRBD1. The clonotype originates from an adult in good health. CDR3 coding DNA: TGTGCCAGTAGGCCGGGACAGCAAAATCAGCCCCAGCATTTT. Translated: CASRPGQQNQPQHF. Full variable domain (missing parts from reference TRBV19 and TRBJ1-5): DGGITQSPKYLFRKEGQNVTLSCEQNLNHDAMYWYRQDPGQGLRLIYYSQIVNDFQKGDIAEGYSVSREKKESFPLTVTSAQKNPTAFYLCASRPGQQNQPQHFGDGTRLSIL.